The clone carrying this T cell receptor beta chain was recorded a few times. As part of library construction, unique molecular identifiers were attached to individual cDNA molecules. TCRdb recomputed calls from the 5' RACE reads with MiXCR, one row per CDR3 protein. The repertoire holds approximately 66,000 distinct CDR3 sequences, around an eighth seen once, with less than 4.5% in the top ten. The data originate from a study of early T cells in non-severe SARS-CoV-2 infection. Study background: Chains were not paired, and sequencing was done on bulk RNA from unsorted whole blood.

Trimming removed 6 bases from V and 6 bases from J, with 14 bases in between. The germline V gene encodes CDR1 SNHLY and CDR2 FYNNEI. CDR3 length: 14 residues. The gene calls are TRBV2 and TRBJ2-2, with a tentative D call TRBD2 (5 bases). This receptor was taken from an adult who was a healthcare worker with PCR-confirmed SARS-CoV-2 infection or an uninfected control (not recorded which). Sequencing was done on a sample of whole blood. The CDR3 DNA reads TGTGCCAGCAGGGTACAGTTGGGAGCCGGGGAGCTGTTTTTT. It yields the protein CASRVQLGAGELFF.